These T cell receptor beta chains were read from a single sample in a study of blood T cell repertoires in COVID-19. Only in-frame clones appear in the TCRdb table, and some are missing; sequencing was by immunoSEQ multiplex PCR. The data contain a few hundred thousand clones, 80% to 90% of them singletons. Material for sequencing was PBMCs or T cells enriched from blood (not recorded which). The receptors stem from a man younger than 45 who had recovered from COVID-19. Each CDR3 is given with its conserved first and last residue. D genes are given only for firm matches. Rows give clone size only sometimes, using once, few, many, or a class for an expanded clone.

J	V	D	size	CDR3	DNA
TRBJ1-6	TRBV5-1	TRBD1	.	CASRQDRGFNSPLHF	TGCGCCAGCAGGCAAGACAGGGGATTTAATTCACCCCTCCACTTT
TRBJ1-6	TRBV30	TRBD1	few	CAWMEFGTGFSPLHF	TGTGCCTGGATGGAGTTCGGGACAGGGTTTTCACCCCTCCACTTT
TRBJ2-7	TRBV30	.	.	CAAYGGRGEQYF	TGTGCCGCATACGGGGGTCGGGGAGAGCAGTACTTC
TRBJ1-2	TRBV2	TRBD1	.	CASRTGFYGYTF	TGTGCCAGCAGGACAGGGTTCTATGGCTACACCTTC
TRBJ2-1	TRBV21-1	.	.	CASSKAQSLSYNEQFF	TGTGCCAGCAGCAAAGCGCAGTCGCTCTCCTACAATGAGCAGTTCTTC
TRBJ1-1	TRBV7-9	TRBD1	once	CASSSLYRGSTEAFF	TGTGCCAGCAGCTCCCTATACAGGGGGAGCACTGAAGCTTTCTTT
TRBJ2-1	TRBV4-2	TRBD2	.	CASSQDRRTRNEQFF	TGTGCCAGCAGCCAAGATAGAAGGACTAGAAATGAGCAGTTCTTC
TRBJ2-3	TRBV19	.	.	CASSIGPVTQYF	TGTGCCAGTAGTATCGGTCCGGTGACGCAGTATTTT
TRBJ2-1	TRBV4-2	TRBD2	.	CASSQGEGTSAYNEQFF	TGTGCCAGCAGCCAAGGGGAAGGGACTAGCGCATACAATGAGCAGTTCTTC
TRBJ2-1	TRBV7-3	.	.	CASSLIPQGSNEQFF	TGTGCCAGCAGCTTAATTCCCCAGGGAAGTAATGAGCAGTTCTTC
TRBJ1-2	TRBV20-1	.	once	CSASSWGGQYGYTF	TGCAGTGCTAGTAGTTGGGGGGGCCAGTATGGCTACACCTTC
TRBJ1-4	TRBV14	.	.	CASSQDRQKLFF	TGTGCCAGCAGCCAAGACAGGCAAAAACTGTTTTTT
TRBJ2-7	TRBV5-4	.	.	CASSQAGAYEQYF	TGTGCCAGCAGCCAGGCCGGGGCCTACGAGCAGTACTTC
TRBJ2-1	TRBV27	.	few	CASSFSGAASYNEQFF	TGTGCCAGCAGTTTTAGCGGTGCGGCCTCCTACAATGAGCAGTTCTTC
TRBJ1-2	TRBV6-5	TRBD1	.	CASSPGTGGYGYTF	TGTGCCAGCAGTCCGGGGACAGGGGGCTATGGCTACACCTTC
TRBJ1-5	TRBV18	TRBD1	few	CASSPGTGNQPQHF	TGTGCCAGCTCACCAGGGACAGGAAATCAGCCCCAGCATTTT
TRBJ2-5	TRBV7-9	.	.	CASSLNGGAVQETQYF	TGTGCCAGCAGCTTAAATGGGGGGGCAGTCCAAGAGACCCAGTACTTC
TRBJ1-2	TRBV7-9	TRBD1	.	CASSNHQGGYYGYTF	TGTGCCAGCAGCAACCATCAGGGGGGCTACTATGGCTACACCTTC
TRBJ1-1	TRBV30	.	.	CAWDRRKNTEAFF	TGTGCCTGGGACAGGCGAAAGAACACTGAAGCTTTCTTT
TRBJ2-5	TRBV7-2	.	.	CASSLVGRGTQYF	TGTGCCAGCAGCTTAGTTGGGAGAGGGACCCAGTACTTC
TRBJ1-2	TRBV2	TRBD1	.	CASSGQGANGYTF	TGTGCCAGCAGTGGACAGGGGGCGAATGGCTACACCTTC
TRBJ2-1	TRBV7-7	.	.	CASSLGGSNEQFF	TGTGCTAGCAGCTTAGGTGGCTCCAATGAGCAGTTCTTC
TRBJ2-3	TRBV27	TRBD2	.	CASSSPERRGGRGTQYF	TGTGCCAGCAGTTCCCCGGAACGGCGCGGGGGGCGGGGTACGCAGTATTTT
TRBJ1-5	TRBV2	.	.	CASSETSSNQPQHF	TGTGCCAGCAGTGAAACGAGTAGCAATCAGCCCCAGCATTTT
TRBJ2-1	TRBV6-6	.	.	CASSYSRVYNEQFF	TGTGCCAGCAGTTACTCGCGTGTATACAATGAGCAGTTCTTC
TRBJ1-5	TRBV7-9	.	once	CASSLGEAENQPQHF	TGTGCCAGCAGCTTAGGGGAGGCGGAAAATCAGCCCCAGCATTTT
TRBJ2-1	TRBV4-3	.	once	CASSQDPLTRDDEQFF	TGCGCCAGCAGCCAAGATCCCCTGACTAGAGATGATGAGCAGTTCTTC
TRBJ2-5	TRBV10-2	TRBD2	once	CASRIAGSETQYF	TGCGCCAGCAGGATAGCGGGGTCGGAGACCCAGTACTTC
TRBJ1-2	TRBV24-1	.	.	CATSDPGVEANYGYTF	TGTGCCACCAGTGACCCAGGGGTAGAAGCTAACTATGGCTACACCTTC